This T cell receptor beta chain was captured in a study of identical twins. Germline lookup yields CDR1 SGHTA and CDR2 FQGNSA. V was clipped by 2 bases and J by 8 bases; unmatched bases: 11. CDR3 length: 16 residues. In this sample, this clonotype turned up a few times. The antigen remains unidentified. Study-level points and caveats: For out-of-frame beta sequences, excess twin sharing was weaker. Memory repertoires lacked the insertion deficit that abundant cord blood beta clonotypes showed. Invariant populations such as MAIT and iNKT cells could partly muddle zero-insertion analyses.

Template switching, a step in the protocol, added a universal primer site, and cDNA carried unique molecular identifiers. Via MiXCR, TCRdb re-called the 5' RACE reads, giving one row per CDR3 protein. The top ten hold roughly 3% of the sample, which has approximately 590,000 distinct CDR3 sequences, more than 9% seen once. These data also featured in a second study, about yellow fever vaccine responses in identical twins.

The J gene is TRBJ2-1, the V gene TRBV7-2; 8 nucleotides agree with TRBD2. The sample taken for sequencing was PBMCs. This sequence originates from a woman aged 18-35 years in good health. The CDR3: CASSLMWAGGRDEQFF. DNA of the CDR3: TGTGCCAGCAGCTTAATGTGGGCGGGAGGAAGGGATGAGCAGTTCTTC.